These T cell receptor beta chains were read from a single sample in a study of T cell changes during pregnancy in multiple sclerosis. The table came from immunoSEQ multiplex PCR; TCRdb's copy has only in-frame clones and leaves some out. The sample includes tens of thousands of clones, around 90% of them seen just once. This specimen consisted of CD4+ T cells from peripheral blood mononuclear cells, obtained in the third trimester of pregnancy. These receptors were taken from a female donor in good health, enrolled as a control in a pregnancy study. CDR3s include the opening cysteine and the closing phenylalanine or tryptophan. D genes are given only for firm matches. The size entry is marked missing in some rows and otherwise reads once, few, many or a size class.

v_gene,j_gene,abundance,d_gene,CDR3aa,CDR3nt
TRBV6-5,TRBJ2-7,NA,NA,CASSGLGTKSEQYF,TGTGCCAGCAGTGGTTTGGGGACAAAGTCCGAGCAGTACTTC
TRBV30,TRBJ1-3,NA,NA,CAWSVLIWWPLKGNTIYF,TGTGCCTGGAGTGTTTTAATCTGGTGGCCCCTGAAGGGAAACACCATATATTTT
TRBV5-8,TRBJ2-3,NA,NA,CASSFPGLRDTQYF,TGTGCCAGCAGCTTCCCAGGGTTAAGAGATACGCAGTATTTT
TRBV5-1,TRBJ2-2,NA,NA,CASSLVPPGLSNTGELFF,TGCGCCAGCAGCTTGGTTCCCCCTGGGCTGTCGAACACCGGGGAGCTGTTTTTT
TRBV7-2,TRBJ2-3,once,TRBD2,CASSLRPWLAGGGDTQYF,TGTGCCAGCAGCTTAAGACCCTGGTTAGCGGGAGGGGGTGATACGCAGTATTTT
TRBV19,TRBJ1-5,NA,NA,CASSIQGSNQPQHF,TGTGCCAGTAGTATACAGGGGAGCAATCAGCCCCAGCATTTT
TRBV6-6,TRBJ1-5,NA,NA,CASSSGVQPQHF,TGTGCCAGCTCGTCAGGGGTTCAGCCCCAGCATTTT
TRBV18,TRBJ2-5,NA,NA,CASSLGAVETQYF,TGTGCCAGCTCCCTAGGGGCCGTGGAGACCCAGTACTTC
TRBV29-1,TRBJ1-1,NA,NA,CSHTEGVTEAFF,TGCAGCCATACCGAAGGGGTGACTGAAGCTTTCTTT
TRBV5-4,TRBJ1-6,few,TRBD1,CASREGQGGTYNSPLHF,TGTGCCAGCAGAGAGGGACAGGGGGGGACCTATAATTCACCCCTCCACTTT
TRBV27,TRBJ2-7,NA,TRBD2,CASSLLAGGPEQYF,TGTGCCAGCAGTTTACTAGCGGGGGGGCCCGAGCAGTACTTC
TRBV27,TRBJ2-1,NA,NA,CASSPSGQGNNEQFF,TGTGCCAGCAGTCCGTCGGGACAAGGGAACAATGAGCAGTTCTTC
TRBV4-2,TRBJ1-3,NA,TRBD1,CASSLTRGSGNTIYF,TGTGCCAGCAGCCTAACCAGGGGGAGTGGAAACACCATATATTTT
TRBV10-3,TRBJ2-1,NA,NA,CAVRGVSPYNEQFF,TGTGCCGTCCGCGGAGTCAGCCCCTACAATGAGCAGTTCTTC
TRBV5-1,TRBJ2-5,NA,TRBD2,CASSLFGGGVSETQYF,TGCGCCAGCAGCTTGTTCGGCGGGGGGGTCTCTGAGACCCAGTACTTC
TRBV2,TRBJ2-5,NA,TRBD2,CASSYGTSGGEETQYF,TGTGCCAGCAGCTATGGGACTAGCGGGGGGGAGGAGACCCAGTACTTC
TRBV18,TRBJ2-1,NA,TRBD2,CASSRSGGAGEQFF,TGTGCCAGCTCGCGCAGCGGGGGGGCTGGTGAGCAGTTCTTC
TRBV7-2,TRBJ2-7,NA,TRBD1,CASSLTRDRAYEQYF,TGTGCCAGCAGTTTAACCCGGGACAGGGCCTACGAGCAGTACTTC
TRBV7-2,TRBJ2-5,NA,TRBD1,CASSTGQGGETQYF,TGTGCCAGCAGCACGGGACAGGGAGGAGAGACCCAGTACTTC
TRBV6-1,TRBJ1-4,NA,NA,CAILGRLGEKLFF,TGTGCCATCCTGGGGCGACTGGGTGAAAAACTGTTTTTT
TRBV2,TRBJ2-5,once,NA,CASSDPREETQYF,TGTGCCAGCAGTGATCCCCGGGAAGAGACCCAGTACTTC
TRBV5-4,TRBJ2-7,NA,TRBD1,CASSELWTGTYEQYF,TGTGCCAGCAGCGAGCTCTGGACAGGGACCTACGAGCAGTACTTC
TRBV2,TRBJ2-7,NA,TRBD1,CASKIGQGMDEQYF,TGTGCCAGCAAGATTGGACAGGGGATGGACGAGCAGTACTTC
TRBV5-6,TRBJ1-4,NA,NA,CASSLGTGSGQLNEKLFF,TGTGCCAGCAGCTTGGGGACGGGGAGTGGACAGTTAAATGAAAAACTGTTTTTT
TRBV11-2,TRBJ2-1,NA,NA,CASTLHRIDEQFF,TGTGCCAGCACGCTACACAGGATCGATGAGCAGTTCTTC
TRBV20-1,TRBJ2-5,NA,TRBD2,CSASGTETQYF,TGCAGTGCAAGCGGGACGGAGACCCAGTACTTC
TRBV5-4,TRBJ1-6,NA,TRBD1,CASSQQGASYNSPLHF,TGTGCCAGCAGCCAACAGGGGGCCTCCTATAATTCACCCCTCCACTTT
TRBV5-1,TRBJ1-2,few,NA,CASSLEAGGRGYTF,TGCGCCAGCAGCTTGGAAGCGGGGGGTCGTGGCTACACCTTC
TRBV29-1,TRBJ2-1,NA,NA,CSVEQGTLNEQFF,TGCAGCGTTGAACAGGGGACCCTGAATGAGCAGTTCTTC
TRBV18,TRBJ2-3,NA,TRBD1,CASSQIPGQGKDTQYF,TGTGCCAGCTCACAGATTCCGGGACAGGGTAAGGATACGCAGTATTTT
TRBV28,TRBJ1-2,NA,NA,CASSPSLGYTF,TGTGCCAGCAGTCCCAGTTTGGGCTACACCTTC
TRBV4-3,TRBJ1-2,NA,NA,CASSQPGTTTLYGYTF,TGCGCCAGCAGCCAGCCCGGGACAACTACTCTCTATGGCTACACCTTC
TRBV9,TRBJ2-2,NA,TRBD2,CASREGGGPPGELFF,TGTGCCAGCCGGGAGGGGGGGGGCCCTCCCGGGGAGCTGTTTTTT